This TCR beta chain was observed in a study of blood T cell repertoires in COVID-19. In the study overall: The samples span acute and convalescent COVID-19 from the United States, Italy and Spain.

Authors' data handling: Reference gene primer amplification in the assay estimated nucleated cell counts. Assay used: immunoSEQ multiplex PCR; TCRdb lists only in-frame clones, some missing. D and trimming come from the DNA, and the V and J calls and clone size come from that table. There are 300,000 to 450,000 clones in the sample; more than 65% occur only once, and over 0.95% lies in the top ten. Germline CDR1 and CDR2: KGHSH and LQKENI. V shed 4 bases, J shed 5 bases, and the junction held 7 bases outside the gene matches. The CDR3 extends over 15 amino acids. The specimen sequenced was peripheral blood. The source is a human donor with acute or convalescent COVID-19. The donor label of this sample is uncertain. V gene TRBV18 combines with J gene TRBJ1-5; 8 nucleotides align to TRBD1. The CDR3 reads CASSHGQGGYQPQHF. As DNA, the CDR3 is TGTGCCAGCTCACACGGACAGGGAGGGTATCAGCCCCAGCATTTT.